These 2 T cell receptor beta chains were sequenced from one sample in a study of T cells in Graves' hyperthyroidism and ophthalmopathy. Researchers amplified the TCR beta CDR3 regions from RNA transcripts. The TCR CDR3 was amplified in a first-round RT-PCR using the HTBI primer set. A single record per CDR3 protein comes from TCRdb applying MiXCR to the multiplex PCR reads. The table shows around 500,000 distinct CDR3 sequences, with 14% occurring only once. The material sequenced was blood. These receptors came from a woman aged 18-29 years with Graves' hyperthyroidism.

This clonotype was picked up many times. The V call is TRBV12-3 or TRBV12-4, the J call TRBJ2-7, with D possibly being TRBD1 (5 bases). With 6 bases removed from V and 3 bases from J, the gap between germline ends came to 12 bases. There are 13 residues in the CDR3. The chain's CDR3 is CASSSDRDYEQYV. The CDR3 bases are TGTGCCAGCAGCTCCGACAGAGACTACGAGCAGTACGTC.

The rearrangement uses TRBV19 and TRBJ2-7; possible D gene TRBD2, 7 bases. CDR1 LNHDA and CDR2 SQIVND come from the germline V gene (reference sequence). CDR3 length equals 14 residues. The V end lost 5 bases, the J end lost 2 bases, and 13 bases lay between the germline ends. The DNA of the CDR3 is TGTGCCAGTAGTGTGCAGGGGACTACCTACGAGCAGTACTTC. Its translation is CASSVQGTTYEQYF.